The rows below give T cell receptor beta chains drawn from one sample of a study of T cell responses to AZD1222 COVID-19 vaccine. Profiled with immunoSEQ multiplex PCR; TCRdb holds only in-frame clones, not every one. The sample contains tens of thousands of clones, approximately 90% of which appear only once. The material was peripheral blood, obtained 28 days after the second AZD1222 dose. The receptor set was obtained from an adult who received the AZD1222 COVID-19 vaccine. Each CDR3 is given with its conserved first and last residue. The D gene is left open where the match is weak. Clone size is given for some rows only: seen once, a few or many times, or a class if the clone is expanded.

d_call: TRBD1; v_call: TRBV28; clone_size: NA; j_call: TRBJ1-4; cdr3_nt: TGTGCCAGCAGTTGGACAGGGGGCGATGAAAAACTGTTTTTT; cdr3_aa: CASSWTGGDEKLFF
d_call: NA; v_call: TRBV3-1/TRBV3-2; clone_size: NA; j_call: TRBJ2-2; cdr3_nt: TGTGCCAGCAGCCAAGATCAGCTGAACACCGGGGAGCTGTTTTTT; cdr3_aa: CASSQDQLNTGELFF
d_call: TRBD2; v_call: TRBV27; clone_size: NA; j_call: TRBJ2-7; cdr3_nt: TGTGCCAGCAGTTTAGTAAGCGGGGGTTGGTACGAGCAGTACTTC; cdr3_aa: CASSLVSGGWYEQYF
d_call: NA; v_call: TRBV9; clone_size: NA; j_call: TRBJ2-2; cdr3_nt: TGTGCCAGCAGCGTAGGGACCCTAGCTCCGAACACCGGGGAGCTGTTTTTT; cdr3_aa: CASSVGTLAPNTGELFF
d_call: TRBD1; v_call: TRBV18; clone_size: NA; j_call: TRBJ1-4; cdr3_nt: TGTGCCAGCTCACAGACAGGGCAGTATGGGAAACTGTTTTTT; cdr3_aa: CASSQTGQYGKLFF
d_call: NA; v_call: TRBV19; clone_size: NA; j_call: TRBJ1-6; cdr3_nt: TGTGCCAGTAGGGATGATGCCAGCTATAATTCACCCCTCCACTTT; cdr3_aa: CASRDDASYNSPLHF
d_call: NA; v_call: TRBV11-3; clone_size: NA; j_call: TRBJ2-7; cdr3_nt: TGTGCCAGCAGCTTTGAATACGAGCAGTACTTC; cdr3_aa: CASSFEYEQYF
d_call: NA; v_call: TRBV12-3/TRBV12-4; clone_size: NA; j_call: TRBJ2-6; cdr3_nt: TGTGCCGGCCTCGCCGGGGCCAACGTCCTGACTTTC; cdr3_aa: CAGLAGANVLTF
d_call: NA; v_call: TRBV9; clone_size: NA; j_call: TRBJ1-6; cdr3_nt: TGTGCCAGCAGCGTAGCAGGGTATAATTCACCCCTCCACTTT; cdr3_aa: CASSVAGYNSPLHF
d_call: TRBD1; v_call: TRBV19; clone_size: NA; j_call: TRBJ2-7; cdr3_nt: TGTGCCAGTAGCCCGGGACAGGGGACCTACGAGCAGTACTTC; cdr3_aa: CASSPGQGTYEQYF
d_call: NA; v_call: TRBV18; clone_size: once; j_call: TRBJ2-7; cdr3_nt: TGTGCCAGCTCACCATCCGGGACCTCCTACGAGCAGTACTTC; cdr3_aa: CASSPSGTSYEQYF
d_call: TRBD1; v_call: TRBV4-2; clone_size: NA; j_call: TRBJ1-4; cdr3_nt: TGTGCCAGCAGCGCTACCCCGACAGGGAGGGCTGAAAAACTGTTTTTT; cdr3_aa: CASSATPTGRAEKLFF
d_call: NA; v_call: TRBV4-3; clone_size: NA; j_call: TRBJ1-2; cdr3_nt: TGCGCCAGCAGCCCGACCCTCAGCCGGGAACGCTATGGCTACACCTTC; cdr3_aa: CASSPTLSRERYGYTF
d_call: TRBD1; v_call: TRBV2; clone_size: NA; j_call: TRBJ1-2; cdr3_nt: TGTGCCAGCAGTGAAGGGAACAGGGGGCTTGGCTACACCTTC; cdr3_aa: CASSEGNRGLGYTF
d_call: NA; v_call: TRBV7-2; clone_size: NA; j_call: TRBJ1-2; cdr3_nt: TGTGCCAGCAGCTCGAGGGTCTATGGCTACACCTTC; cdr3_aa: CASSSRVYGYTF
d_call: NA; v_call: TRBV7-3; clone_size: NA; j_call: TRBJ2-3; cdr3_nt: TGTGCCAGCAGCCTAGGCCCCCCGGGACTTGCGCCCCCCGATACGCAGTATTTT; cdr3_aa: CASSLGPPGLAPPDTQYF
d_call: NA; v_call: TRBV9; clone_size: NA; j_call: TRBJ1-6; cdr3_nt: TGTGCCAGCAGCGTAGCTCTTCTTACAGGGAATTCACCCCTCCACTTT; cdr3_aa: CASSVALLTGNSPLHF